This T cell receptor (beta chain) is drawn from a study of monozygotic twins with inflammatory bowel disease. The study, taken as a whole, reports: Versus healthy twins, IBD patients showed fewer clonotypes shared with others, especially with disease activity.

This CDR3 is 15 amino acids long. Germline CDR1 and CDR2: DFQATT and SNEGSKA (reference sequence). Details on this clonotype: No antigen is known for it.

The RNA usage for each TCR library was roughly 3,700 ng of total RNA. UMIs containing a 6-nucleotide sample barcode were added via template switching. TCRdb reprocessed the 5' RACE reads and stores each CDR3 protein as one record, lacking DNA. The data include fewer than 200,000 distinct CDR3 sequences; the top ten clones carry approximately 3%. The receptor's source is a human donor with ulcerative colitis or Crohn's disease, or a healthy co-twin of an affected twin (not recorded which). The chain combines TRBV20-1 with TRBJ2-3; the D call of TRBD1 rests on TCRdb alone, since no DNA is present to check it. Material: blood. CDR3 region: CSARDLEGVTDTQYF.